This record looks at one T cell receptor beta chain sequence and its context. Its cognate antigen is unknown. The data are from a study of metastatic and nonmetastatic thyroid tumors. For the study at large: Malignant and benign thyroid patients had repertoires compared in peripheral blood and tumor or nodule tissue. General study points: It was reportedly found that TCR beta diversity was significantly higher in malignant thyroid tumors than in benign nodules, a difference seen in both blood and tumor samples.

TCRdb reprocessed the PCR reads via MiXCR. The data show some 69,000 clones, 13% to 15% seen once. CDR1 MDHEN and CDR2 SYDVKM come from the germline V gene. V lost 9 bases to trimming and J lost 5 bases, with 26 bases between them. The CDR3 contains 16 residues. Thyroid surgery was performed in patients who had received no treatment beforehand. This chain joins TRBV28 and TRBJ2-7; tentative D call: TRBD2 (6 bases). Source material: blood. The TCR sequence derives from a male donor with papillary thyroid cancer or a benign thyroid nodule (not recorded which). Some clones in this sample may be carry-over from other donors' samples. CDR3 nucleotides: TGTGCCAGTCATGACCCCCGGGACGGGGGTTCGGACGAGCAGTACTTC. It yields the protein CASHDPRDGGSDEQYF.